The rows below give T cell receptor beta chains drawn from one sample of a study of response to subunit inactivated influenza vaccine. TCRdb recomputed calls from the RT-PCR reads with MiXCR, one row per CDR3 protein. The repertoire holds hundreds of thousands of distinct CDR3 sequences, with approximately 11% as singletons. These data were also reused for a study on T cells expressing NK-cell markers.

Here the sequenced sample was PBMCs from blood, taken on the day of vaccination. The origin of the receptors is a man aged 50 to 59 who received an inactivated influenza vaccine. Each CDR3 is given with its conserved first and last residue. The D gene is left open where the match is weak.

j_call v_call d_call cdr3_aa
TRBJ2-1 TRBV18 . CASSPPRQVSEAPFF
TRBJ2-7 TRBV5-1 . CASSLAFRAGSYEQYF
TRBJ2-5 TRBV5-1 . CASTPYQGETQYF
TRBJ2-7 TRBV20-1 TRBD2 CSATSGGSYEQYF
TRBJ2-3 TRBV5-1 . CASSSQTVYTQYF
TRBJ1-4 TRBV27 . CASSSPSEKLFF
TRBJ2-7 TRBV6-2/TRBV6-3 TRBD1 CASSYPRPDRVIAYEQYF
TRBJ1-2 TRBV20-1 TRBD1 CSAGVGGGGKGYTF
TRBJ2-7 TRBV12-3/TRBV12-4 . CASSFSRLEQYF
TRBJ2-3 TRBV5-1 . CASSLVQYSTDTQYF
TRBJ2-1 TRBV2 TRBD2 CASKTSGIYEQFF
TRBJ2-1 TRBV4-1 TRBD2 CASSQGAGGPYNEQFF
TRBJ2-5 TRBV29-1 TRBD1 CSVEDWDSLQETQYF
TRBJ1-4 TRBV7-9 . CASSLGPNNEKLFF
TRBJ1-5 TRBV23-1 . CASSNRDTWGPQHF
TRBJ1-1 TRBV7-2 . CASSLGSGMNTEAFF
TRBJ2-2 TRBV20-1 TRBD2 CSAGRGGPSTGELFF
TRBJ1-1 TRBV12-3/TRBV12-4 TRBD1 CASSLATGGSRAFF
TRBJ2-1 TRBV13 TRBD1 CASSLRTGKDSEQFF
TRBJ2-2 TRBV20-1 . CSAPRRGSYAGELFF
TRBJ2-1 TRBV7-2 . CASSLVRTANNEQFF
TRBJ2-7 TRBV28 TRBD1 CASSGTGTGSYEQYF
TRBJ1-6 TRBV7-2 . CASSRNGGSKAPLHF
TRBJ2-2 TRBV6-2/TRBV6-3 TRBD1 CASSLSSGTGGAGRELFF
TRBJ2-3 TRBV7-2 TRBD1 CASSRQGLSTDTQYF
TRBJ2-5 TRBV24-1 . CATSAYLQGRETQYF
TRBJ2-3 TRBV12-3/TRBV12-4 TRBD2 CASSLMAGGLDTQYF
TRBJ1-4 TRBV20-1 . CSAKYRGSNEKLFF
TRBJ2-3 TRBV29-1 TRBD2 CSVASGRFTDTQYF
TRBJ2-7 TRBV10-3 TRBD1 CAISAPGQGAREQYF
TRBJ1-2 TRBV7-8 . CASSTGSHLYGYTF
TRBJ2-3 TRBV2 . CASSDELSRFKRYF
TRBJ2-5 TRBV29-1 TRBD2 CSGKTGGVSMETQYF
TRBJ2-7 TRBV29-1 TRBD1 CSVEERTRGWDRNYEQYF
TRBJ2-7 TRBV18 . CASSPQERGEQYF
TRBJ2-1 TRBV15 . CATSEGGAIYNEQFF
TRBJ2-5 TRBV7-9 TRBD2 CASSPTSGGTSQETQYF
TRBJ2-7 TRBV6-5 . CASSYSRGRGPTYEQYF
TRBJ1-2 TRBV28 TRBD1 CASRFADRGGEGYTF
TRBJ1-2 TRBV6-1 . CASRRAASTNYGYTF
TRBJ2-1 TRBV20-1 TRBD2 CSAREDPQRGGTSYNEQFF
TRBJ2-1 TRBV6-1 . CASSELKEGLNSNEQFF
TRBJ1-5 TRBV29-1 . CSVVDGINQPQHF
TRBJ2-7 TRBV11-3 . CASSSDGYKQYF
TRBJ2-1 TRBV5-8 . CASRTAKNEQFF
TRBJ2-4 TRBV18 . CASSPTLQGSKNIQYF
TRBJ1-3 TRBV9 . CASSPGTGNTIYF
TRBJ2-2 TRBV5-1 . CASGDLWSTGELFF
TRBJ2-1 TRBV29-1 . CSVGTPGAYNEQFF
TRBJ2-1 TRBV20-1 TRBD2 CSATKSGRPHEQFF
TRBJ1-5 TRBV12-3/TRBV12-4 . CASTGVGQPQHF
TRBJ1-4 TRBV12-3/TRBV12-4 . CASKLGEKLFF
TRBJ2-2 TRBV5-5 . CASSLAPAGWDTGELFF
TRBJ2-7 TRBV11-2 . CASSTQAREQYF
TRBJ2-1 TRBV19 . CASRAGTGYNEQFF